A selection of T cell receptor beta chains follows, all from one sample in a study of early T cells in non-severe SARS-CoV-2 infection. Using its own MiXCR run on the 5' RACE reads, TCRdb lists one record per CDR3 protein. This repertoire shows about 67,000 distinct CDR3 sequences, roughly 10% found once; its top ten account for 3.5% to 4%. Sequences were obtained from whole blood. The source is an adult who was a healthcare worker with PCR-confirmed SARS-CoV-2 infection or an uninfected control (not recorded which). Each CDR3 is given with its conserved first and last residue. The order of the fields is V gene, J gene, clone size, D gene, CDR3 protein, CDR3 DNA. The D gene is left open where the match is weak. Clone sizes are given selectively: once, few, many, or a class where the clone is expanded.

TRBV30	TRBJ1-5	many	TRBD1	CAWSAGTAVRPQHF	TGTGCCTGGAGTGCCGGGACAGCTGTAAGGCCCCAGCATTTT
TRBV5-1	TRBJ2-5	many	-	CASSFENGETQYF	TGCGCCAGCAGCTTCGAAAATGGGGAGACCCAGTACTTC
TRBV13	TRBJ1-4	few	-	CASRGSNTNEKLFF	TGTGCCAGCAGGGGGTCGAATACTAATGAAAAACTGTTTTTT
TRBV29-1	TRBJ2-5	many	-	CSVGQGLYQETQYF	TGCAGCGTTGGACAGGGACTGTACCAAGAGACCCAGTACTTC
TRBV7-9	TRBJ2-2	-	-	CASSLMSGLGNTGELFF	TGTGCCAGCAGCTTAATGTCAGGGTTGGGGAACACCGGGGAGCTGTTTTTT
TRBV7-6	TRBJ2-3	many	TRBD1	CASSRGQGTDTQYF	TGTGCCAGCAGCCGGGGACAGGGCACAGATACGCAGTATTTT
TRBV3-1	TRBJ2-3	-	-	CASSQGPRKQYF	TGTGCCAGCAGCCAAGGGCCCCGGAAGCAGTATTTT
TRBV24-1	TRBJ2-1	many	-	CATMGPPYNEQFF	TGTGCCACCATGGGTCCCCCCTACAATGAGCAGTTCTTC
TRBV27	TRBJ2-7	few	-	CASSLSPGYEQYF	TGTGCCAGCAGTTTATCCCCGGGTTACGAGCAGTACTTC
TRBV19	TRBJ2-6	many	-	CASSWSGANVLTF	TGTGCCAGTAGCTGGTCTGGGGCCAACGTCCTGACTTTC
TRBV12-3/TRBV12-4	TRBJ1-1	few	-	CASSLGRAEAFF	TGTGCCAGCAGTCTGGGGCGAGCTGAAGCTTTCTTT
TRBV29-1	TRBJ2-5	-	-	CSVRGYQETQYF	TGCAGCGTGAGGGGGTACCAAGAGACCCAGTACTTC
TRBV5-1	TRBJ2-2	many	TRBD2	CASSLISGMGTGELFF	TGCGCCAGCAGCTTGATTAGCGGGATGGGCACCGGGGAGCTGTTTTTT
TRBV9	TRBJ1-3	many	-	CASGHEPGNTIYF	TGTGCCAGCGGTCACGAACCTGGAAACACCATATATTTT
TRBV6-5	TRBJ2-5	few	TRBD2	CASSYSQRGDQETQYF	TGTGCCAGCAGTTACTCCCAGCGGGGGGACCAAGAGACCCAGTACTTC
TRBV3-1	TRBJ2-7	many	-	CASSRAGGFGYEQYF	TGTGCCAGCAGCCGTGCAGGGGGGTTCGGGTACGAGCAGTACTTC
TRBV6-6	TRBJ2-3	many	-	CASSYKGEDTQYF	TGTGCCAGCAGTTATAAGGGAGAAGATACGCAGTATTTT
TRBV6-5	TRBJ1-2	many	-	CASSRGHGFYGYTF	TGTGCCAGCAGTCGAGGACATGGCTTTTATGGCTACACCTTC
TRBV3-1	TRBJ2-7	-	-	CASSQDELLVEQYF	TGTGCCAGCAGCCAAGATGAACTACTCGTCGAGCAGTACTTC
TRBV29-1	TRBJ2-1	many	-	CSVVGLAGDEQFF	TGCAGCGTTGTCGGCCTCGCCGGGGATGAGCAGTTCTTC
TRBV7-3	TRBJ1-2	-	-	CASSNGTNYGYTF	TGTGCCAGCTCAAACGGTACTAACTATGGCTACACCTTC
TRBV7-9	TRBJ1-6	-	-	CASSRTDYNSPLHF	TGTGCCAGCAGCAGGACAGACTACAATTCACCCCTCCACTTT
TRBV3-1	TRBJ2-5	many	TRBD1	CASSRTGGETQYF	TGTGCCAGCAGCCGGACAGGGGGAGAGACCCAGTACTTC
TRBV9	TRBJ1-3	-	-	CASSVVPDTGNTIYF	TGTGCCAGCAGCGTTGTCCCGGATACTGGAAACACCATATATTTT
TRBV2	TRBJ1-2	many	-	CASSRVLDYGYTF	TGTGCCAGTTCCAGGGTGTTAGACTATGGCTACACCTTC
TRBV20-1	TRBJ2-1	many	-	CSARVPASVSSSYNEQFF	TGCAGTGCTAGAGTTCCGGCTAGCGTATCGAGCTCCTACAATGAGCAGTTCTTC
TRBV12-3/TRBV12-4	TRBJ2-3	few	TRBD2	CASSLPGTSGRGSDTQYF	TGTGCCAGCAGTTTACCTGGGACTAGCGGGAGAGGGTCAGATACGCAGTATTTT
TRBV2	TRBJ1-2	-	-	CASGAGSNYGYTF	TGTGCCAGTGGAGCAGGCTCCAACTATGGCTACACCTTC
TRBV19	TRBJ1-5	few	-	CASSFRNQPQHF	TGTGCCAGTAGTTTTAGGAATCAGCCCCAGCATTTT
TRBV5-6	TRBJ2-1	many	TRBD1	CASSSGDRAYNEQFF	TGTGCCAGCAGTTCCGGGGACAGGGCCTACAATGAGCAGTTCTTC
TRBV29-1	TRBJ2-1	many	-	CSVRLDNEQFF	TGCAGCGTTCGACTAGACAATGAGCAGTTCTTC
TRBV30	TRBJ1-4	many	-	CAWRGSAGKKLFF	TGTGCCTGGAGAGGAAGCGCGGGGAAAAAACTGTTTTTT